Below, 29 T cell receptor beta chains from the same sample are listed, as sequenced in a study of response to subunit inactivated influenza vaccine. Each CDR3 protein is one row after TCRdb ran MiXCR on the RT-PCR reads. This sample has more than 400,000 distinct CDR3 sequences, with approximately 6.9% found just once. The sequencing here drew on PBMCs from blood, taken 23 to 25 months after vaccination. The receptors stem from a man aged 50 to 69 who received an inactivated influenza vaccine.

The chain recombines TRBV12-3 or TRBV12-4 with TRBJ2-1, with 7 bases lining up with TRBD1. The CDR3 runs 15 residues. V was clipped by 5 bases and J by 5 bases; unmatched bases: 9. In DNA form, the CDR3 reads TGTGCCAGCAGTCCGACCGGGACAGCTCACAATGAGCAGTTCTTC. The encoded protein is CASSPTGTAHNEQFF.

The table lists this clonotype with many counts. V gene TRBV7-2 combines with J gene TRBJ1-1; 9 positions match TRBD1. V lost 5 bases and J lost 4; bases outside the gene matches: 5. CDR1 SGHTA and CDR2 FQGNSA come from the germline V gene. The CDR3 has 14 residues. The CDR3 coding sequence is TGTGCCAGCAGCGAAGGACAGGGGTCCACTGAAGCTTTCTTT. This encodes CASSEGQGSTEAFF.

This clonotype was picked up many times. The chain recombines TRBV4-2 with TRBJ1-2, with a possible D match to TRBD1 (5 bases). The CDR3 is 15 amino acids. The V end lost 2 bases, the J end lost 0 bases, and 10 bases lay between the germline ends. CDR1 is LGHNA and CDR2 is YNFKEQ in the germline V gene. The CDR3 is CASSQRDSPNYGYTF. Here the CDR3 DNA reads TGTGCCAGCAGCCAAAGAGACAGCCCTAACTATGGCTACACCTTC.

As to this clonotype: A read error may explain this, as a much larger clone is one base away. V usage is TRBV4-2 and J usage is TRBJ2-3; 7 bases align to TRBD2. This CDR3 contains 15 residues. The V gene's germline CDR1 is LGHNA and CDR2 YNFKEQ. CDR3 in amino acids: CGSSHASGRTDTQYF. The CDR3 nucleotides are TGTGGCAGCAGCCACGCTAGCGGACGCACAGATACGCAGTATTTT.

The V call is TRBV4-1, the J call TRBJ1-2, with D unclear. CDR1 is MGHRA and CDR2 is YSYEKL in the germline V gene. The CDR3 has 16 residues. Between the trimmed V and J ends, which lost 1 base and 2 bases, there was a span of 14 bases. In DNA form, the CDR3 reads TGCGCCAGCAGCCAAGTTGTTCAGCGGAACAACTATGGCTACACCTTC. Amino acids: CASSQVVQRNNYGYTF.

The sample holds a few counts of this clonotype. The gene calls are TRBV18 and TRBJ2-1; 9 bases fit TRBD2. Germline CDR1 is KGHSH and CDR2 is LQKENI. The CDR3 extends over 16 amino acids. Trimming removed 4 bases from V and 7 bases from J; junction bases left unmatched: 11. The CDR3 coding sequence is TGTGCCAGCTCACGCCCAGGGCTAGCGGGACGGAATGAGCAGTTCTTC. Protein sequence: CASSRPGLAGRNEQFF.

The table lists this clonotype with many counts. CDR3 sequence: CSGRVYQETQYF. The CDR3 coding sequence is TGCAGTGGGAGGGTATACCAAGAGACCCAGTACTTC. The chain is built from TRBV20-1 and TRBJ2-5; a weak D match, TRBD2 (6 bases). The V and J ends lost 7 bases and 0 bases respectively, with 9 bases between them. This CDR3 is 12 amino acids long. Germline V gives CDR1 DFQATT, CDR2 SNEGSKA (reference sequence).

This clonotype was seen repeatedly, ten times or more. This chain links TRBV5-1 with TRBJ2-1; no reliable D call. CDR1 and CDR2 from the germline V gene are SGHRS and YFSETQ. The CDR3 is 14 residues long. The germline V and J ends were trimmed by 0 bases and 3 bases, with 7 bases remaining between them. The DNA of the CDR3 is TGCGCCAGCAGCTTGGGACGGAACTACAATGAGCAGTTCTTC. Translated: CASSLGRNYNEQFF. Using reference TRBV5-1 and TRBJ2-1 for the parts outside the CDR3, the full variable domain is KAGVTQTPRYLIKTRGQQVTLSCSPISGHRSVSWYQQTPGQGLQFLFEYFSETQRNKGNFPGRFSGRQFSNSRSEMNVSTLELGDSALYLCASSLGRNYNEQFFGPGTRLTVL.

The J gene is TRBJ2-5, the V gene TRBV9; 12 nucleotides match TRBD2. This CDR3 is built from 17 residues. The V and J ends lost 3 bases and 3 bases, in that order; junction bases with no gene match: 9. Germline V CDR1 and CDR2: SGDLS, YYNGEE. CDR3 DNA: TGTGCCAGCAGCGCAAGTGGAGGACTAGCGGGGAAAGAGACCCAGTACTTC. Translating it yields CASSASGGLAGKETQYF.

This clonotype occurred many times. The CDR3 nucleotides read TGTGCCAGCAGCCAAGGGGGTCGGGAGACCCAGTACTTC. This gives the protein CASSQGGRETQYF. V usage is TRBV14 and J usage is TRBJ2-5, with D unclear. Germline V gene data show CDR1 as SGHDN and CDR2 as FVKESK. The length of the CDR3 is 13 residues. Trimming removed 1 base from V and 5 bases from J, with 8 bases in between.

This clonotype was seen only a few times. The rearrangement uses TRBV6-1 and TRBJ2-4; possibly TRBD2 for D (6 bases). The CDR3 is 15 amino acids. Germline CDR1 MNHNS, CDR2 SASEGT. V shed 6 bases and J shed 0 bases, with 12 bases lying between them. The CDR3 loop reads CASRGGRGAKNIQYF. The CDR3 DNA reads TGTGCCAGCAGGGGAGGACGGGGAGCCAAAAACATTCAGTACTTC.

Points on this clonotype: An end of the junction does not agree with germline; a read error may underlie this. The chain has TRBV28 and TRBJ1-2; no clear D. The V gene's germline CDR1 is MDHEN and CDR2 SYDVKM. CDR3 length: 12 residues. CDR3 in amino acids: CASSLVTSGTSF. CDR3 DNA sequence: TGTGCCAGCAGTTTAGTTACTAGCGGTACTAGTTTC.

This clonotype was seen many times. The chain links TRBV5-1 to TRBJ2-7; no firm D call. The CDR3 is made up of 16 amino acids. The germline V and J ends were trimmed by 0 bases and 2 bases, with 15 bases remaining between them. Germline V CDR1 and CDR2: SGHRS, YFSETQ. The CDR3 DNA reads TGCGCCAGCAGCTTGGTTATGGTAGCAGATGCCTACGAGCAGTACTTC. This encodes CASSLVMVADAYEQYF.

In its sample, this clonotype was seen many times. The chain joins TRBV7-9 to TRBJ2-5, with 7 bases aligning to TRBD1. Per the germline V gene, CDR1 is SEHNR and CDR2 is FQNEAQ (reference sequence). The CDR3 loop spans 15 amino acids. The J segment lost 0 bases and the V segment lost 3 bases, leaving 4 bases of the junction unmatched. The CDR3 here is CASSFGQANQETQYF. The CDR3 DNA sequence: TGTGCCAGCAGCTTTGGACAGGCCAACCAAGAGACCCAGTACTTC.

The chain has TRBV4-2 and TRBJ2-5; D ambiguous. CDR1 and CDR2 from the germline V gene are LGHNA and YNFKEQ. This CDR3 has 15 amino acids. V was pared by 0 bases and J by 5 bases, with 13 bases between. CDR3 nucleotide sequence: TGTGCCAGCAGCCAAGACGGCTCGGTTGGGGAGACCCAGTACTTC. This encodes CASSQDGSVGETQYF.

In DNA form, the CDR3 reads TGCGCCAGCAGCCCAGGGACTAGCCGTCTACTCACAGATACGCAGTATTTT. Its protein product is CASSPGTSRLLTDTQYF. The gene calls are TRBV4-1 and TRBJ2-3; TRBD2 agrees at 9 bases. Looked up from germline, CDR1 is MGHRA and CDR2 is YSYEKL. With 4 bases clipped from V and 2 bases from J, the junction kept 10 bases outside the gene matches. The CDR3 covers 17 residues.

This clonotype was counted ten times or more. One end of the junction varies from germline; a read error may be responsible. The chain is built from TRBV5-1 and TRBJ2-3; D is perhaps TRBD1 (6 bases). This CDR3 is 14 amino acids long. Germline V gene data show CDR1 as SGHRS and CDR2 as YFSETQ. The CDR3 coding sequence is TGTGCCAGCAGTTTGAGGCAGGGGCCAGATACGCAGTATTTT. Translated: CASSLRQGPDTQYF.

The chain is built from TRBV4-1 and TRBJ2-5; TRBD2 matches 10 bases. The V and J ends lost 1 base and 7 bases, in that order; junction bases with no gene match: 15. CDR3 length: 18 residues. The germline V gene has CDR1 MGHRA and CDR2 YSYEKL. The CDR3 nucleotides read TGCGCCAGCAGCCAAGCGTTGGGAGCGGGGGGGACTACAGGGACCCAGTACTTC. Encoded protein: CASSQALGAGGTTGTQYF.

This clonotype was seen ten or more times. The V call is TRBV4-1, the J call TRBJ2-3; perhaps TRBD2 as D (6 bases). The CDR3 extends over 16 amino acids. Germline CDR1 and CDR2: MGHRA and YSYEKL. V lost 0 bases, J lost 2 bases, and 12 bases lay in between. The CDR3 DNA reads as TGCGCCAGCAGCCAAGATCGCGGGGAAGTCACAGATACGCAGTATTTT. Its protein product is CASSQDRGEVTDTQYF.

This clonotype was detected many times. The J gene is TRBJ2-5, the V gene TRBV11-2, with D hard to call. CDR3 length: 14 residues. The germline V gene encodes CDR1 SGHAT and CDR2 FQNNGV. V gave up 1 base and J gave up 4 bases, with 10 bases separating them. CDR3 sequence: CASSLGQVRETQYF. CDR3 DNA sequence: TGTGCCAGCAGCTTAGGGCAAGTTAGAGAGACCCAGTACTTC.

Only a few counts were recorded for this clonotype. The chain has TRBV6-1 and TRBJ2-3; 11 bases fit TRBD1. The CDR3 consists of 17 residues. V was clipped by 6 bases and J by 3 bases; unmatched bases: 11. Germline lookup yields CDR1 MNHNS and CDR2 SASEGT. The CDR3 coding sequence is TGTGCCAGCAGCCGAAGACCCGGGACAGGGGGGACAGATACGCAGTATTTT. This sequence encodes CASSRRPGTGGTDTQYF.

This clonotype was counted a few times. The chain links TRBV30 to TRBJ1-5; tentative D call: TRBD1 (6 bases). The CDR3 has 13 amino acids. The V gene's germline CDR1 is GTSNPN and CDR2 SVGIG (reference sequence). V was pared by 5 bases and J by 2 bases, with 10 bases between. The CDR3, as DNA: TGTGCCTGGGGAGGGGGGGGCAATCAGCCCCAGCATTTT. This translates into CAWGGGGNQPQHF.

This clonotype was observed a handful of times. The rearrangement joins TRBV27 to TRBJ2-2; 8 nucleotides agree with TRBD2. Germline V lookup: CDR1 MNHEY, CDR2 SMNVEV (reference sequence). This CDR3 spans 16 amino acids. V was clipped by 5 bases and J by 4 bases; unmatched bases: 9. Here the CDR3 reads CASSLIAGPGTGELFF. The CDR3 bases are TGTGCCAGCAGTCTTATAGCGGGGCCGGGCACCGGGGAGCTGTTTTTT.

This chain links TRBV19 with TRBJ2-1, with D possibly matching TRBD2 (6 bases). The CDR3 spans 14 residues. Germline V gene sequence: CDR1 LNHDA, CDR2 SQIVND (reference sequence). The V and J ends lost 7 bases and 7 bases respectively, with 17 bases between them. The CDR3 bases are TGTGCCAGTACAAAGGCGGGACCCCAAAATGAGCAGTTCTTC. It translates to CASTKAGPQNEQFF. Complete variable domain (other parts from reference TRBV19 and TRBJ2-1): DGGITQSPKYLFRKEGQNVTLSCEQNLNHDAMYWYRQDPGQGLRLIYYSQIVNDFQKGDIAEGYSVSREKKESFPLTVTSAQKNPTAFYLCASTKAGPQNEQFFGPGTRLTVL.

In this sample, this clonotype turned up a few times. The CDR3 nucleotides are TGCGCCAGCAGCGACAGGGCCTCTAATTCACCCCTCCACTTT. Encoded protein: CASSDRASNSPLHF. The V gene is TRBV5-1, the J gene TRBJ1-6; TRBD1 aligns across 7 bases. The CDR3 totals 14 residues. Germline V gives CDR1 SGHRS, CDR2 YFSETQ. The junction had 4 bases not matched to a gene; V was cut back by 4 bases and J by 6 bases.

This clonotype was counted at least ten times. The DNA is left out, because the CDR3 cannot be placed on it with certainty; the CDR3 is given as TCRdb lists it. J is TRBJ1-1 and V is TRBV27; the D call in the table, TRBD1, was not verified against the DNA. Germline V CDR1 and CDR2: MNHEY, SMNVEV (reference sequence). The CDR3 sequence runs 13 residues, both termini included. The CDR3 sequence: CASSPPWGGGTFF.

This clonotype was observed a few times. The V call is TRBV10-2, the J call TRBJ2-1; possible D gene TRBD2, 5 bases. Germline V lookup: CDR1 WSHSY, CDR2 SAAADI. V was pared by 6 bases and J by 4 bases, with 16 bases between. The CDR3 extends over 15 amino acids. The CDR3 protein is CASSASGVSYNEQFF. CDR3 in DNA: TGCGCCAGCAGCGCATCCGGGGTTAGTTACAATGAGCAGTTCTTC.

This clonotype was found many times. The chain joins TRBV12-3 or TRBV12-4 to TRBJ2-7; 7 bases fit TRBD1. The CDR3 loop spans 14 amino acids. Germline trimming cut 6 bases from V and 0 bases from J; bases unmatched to any gene: 5. This chain's CDR3 is CASSLTGSSYEQYF. As DNA, the CDR3 is TGTGCCAGCAGCTTGACAGGGAGCTCCTACGAGCAGTACTTC.

This clonotype was seen only a few times. The chain couples TRBV27 to TRBJ2-3; D is ambiguous. In germline, CDR1 is MNHEY, CDR2 SMNVEV (reference sequence). The V and J ends lost 3 bases and 5 bases respectively, with 15 bases between them. The CDR3 runs to 15 residues. CDR3 coding DNA: TGTGCCAGCAGTTTCGTGCGAGGCGGCGGAGATACGCAGTATTTT. This translates into CASSFVRGGGDTQYF.